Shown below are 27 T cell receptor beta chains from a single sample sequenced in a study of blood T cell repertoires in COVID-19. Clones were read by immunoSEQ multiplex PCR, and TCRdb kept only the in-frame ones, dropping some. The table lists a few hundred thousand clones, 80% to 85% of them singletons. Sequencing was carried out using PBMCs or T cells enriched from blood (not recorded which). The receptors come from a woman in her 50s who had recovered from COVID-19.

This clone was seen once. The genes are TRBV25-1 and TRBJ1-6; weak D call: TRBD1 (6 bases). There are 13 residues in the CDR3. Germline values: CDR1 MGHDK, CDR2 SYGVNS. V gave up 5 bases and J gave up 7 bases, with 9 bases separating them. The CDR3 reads CASSTQGNSPLHF. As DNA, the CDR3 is TGTGCCAGCAGTACTCAGGGGAATTCACCCCTCCACTTT. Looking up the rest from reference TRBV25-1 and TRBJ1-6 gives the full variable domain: EADIYQTPRYLVIGTGKKITLECSQTMGHDKMYWYQQDPGMELHLIHYSYGVNSTEKGDLSSESTVSRIRTEHFPLTLESARPSHTSQYLCASSTQGNSPLHFGNGTRLTVT.

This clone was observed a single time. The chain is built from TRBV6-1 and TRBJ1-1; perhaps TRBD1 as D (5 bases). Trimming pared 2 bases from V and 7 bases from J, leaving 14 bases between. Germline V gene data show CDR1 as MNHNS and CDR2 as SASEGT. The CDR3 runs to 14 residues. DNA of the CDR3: TGTGCCAGCAGTGAAAGGGGAATAAGCTTTGAAGCTTTCTTT. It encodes CASSERGISFEAFF.

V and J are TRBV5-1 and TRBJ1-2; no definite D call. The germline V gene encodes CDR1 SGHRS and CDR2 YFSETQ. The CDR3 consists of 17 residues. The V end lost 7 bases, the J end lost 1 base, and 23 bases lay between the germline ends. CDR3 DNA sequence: TGCGCCAGCTACCGAGGTCGAGAAGGTCTTCATAACTATGGCTACACCTTC. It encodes CASYRGREGLHNYGYTF. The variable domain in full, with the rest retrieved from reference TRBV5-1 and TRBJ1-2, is KAGVTQTPRYLIKTRGQQVTLSCSPISGHRSVSWYQQTPGQGLQFLFEYFSETQRNKGNFPGRFSGRQFSNSRSEMNVSTLELGDSALYLCASYRGREGLHNYGYTFGSGTRLTVV.

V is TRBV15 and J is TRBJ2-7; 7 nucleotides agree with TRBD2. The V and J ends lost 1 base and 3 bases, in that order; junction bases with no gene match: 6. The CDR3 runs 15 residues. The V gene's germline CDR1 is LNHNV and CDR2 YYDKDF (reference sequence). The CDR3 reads CATSRGAPGGYEQYF. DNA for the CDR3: TGTGCCACCAGCAGAGGGGCCCCGGGGGGCTACGAGCAGTACTTC.

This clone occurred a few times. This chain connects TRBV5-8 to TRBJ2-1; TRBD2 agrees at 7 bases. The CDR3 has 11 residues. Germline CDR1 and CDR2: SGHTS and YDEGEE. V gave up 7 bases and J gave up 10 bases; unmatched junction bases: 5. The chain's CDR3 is CASRGGGEQFF. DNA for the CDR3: TGTGCCAGCCGCGGGGGAGGCGAGCAGTTCTTC.

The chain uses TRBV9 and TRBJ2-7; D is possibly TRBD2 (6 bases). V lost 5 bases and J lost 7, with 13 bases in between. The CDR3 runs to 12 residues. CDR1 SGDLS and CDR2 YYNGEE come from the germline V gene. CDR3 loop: CASRTSSREQYF. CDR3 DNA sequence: TGTGCCAGCAGAACTAGCTCGAGGGAGCAGTACTTC.

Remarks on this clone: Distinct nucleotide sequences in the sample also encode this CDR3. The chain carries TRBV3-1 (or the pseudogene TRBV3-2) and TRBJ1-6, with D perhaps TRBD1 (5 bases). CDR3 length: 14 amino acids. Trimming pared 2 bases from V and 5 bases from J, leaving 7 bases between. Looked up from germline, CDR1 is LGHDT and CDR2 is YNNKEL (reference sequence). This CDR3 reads CASSQQGNNSPLHF. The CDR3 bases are TGTGCCAGCAGCCAACAGGGTAATAATTCACCCCTCCACTTT.

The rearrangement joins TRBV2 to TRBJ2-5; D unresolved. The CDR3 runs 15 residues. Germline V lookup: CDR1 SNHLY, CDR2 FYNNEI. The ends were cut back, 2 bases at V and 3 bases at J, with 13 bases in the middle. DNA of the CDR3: TGTGCCAGCAGTGAATCCGGAGTAGCCAAAGAGACCCAGTACTTC. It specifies CASSESGVAKETQYF.

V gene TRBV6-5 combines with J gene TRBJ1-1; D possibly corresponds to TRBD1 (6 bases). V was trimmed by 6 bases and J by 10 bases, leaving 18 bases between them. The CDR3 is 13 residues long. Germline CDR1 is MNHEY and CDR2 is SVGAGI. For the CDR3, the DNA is TGTGCCAGCAGATCCACAGGGCGTCGTGGAGCTTTCTTT. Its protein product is CASRSTGRRGAFF.

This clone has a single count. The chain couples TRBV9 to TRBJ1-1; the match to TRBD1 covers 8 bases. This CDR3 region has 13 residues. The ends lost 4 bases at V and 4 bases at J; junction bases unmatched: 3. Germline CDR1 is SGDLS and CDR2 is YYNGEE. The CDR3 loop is CASSKDRGTEAFF. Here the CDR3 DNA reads TGTGCCAGCAGCAAAGACAGGGGCACTGAAGCTTTCTTT.

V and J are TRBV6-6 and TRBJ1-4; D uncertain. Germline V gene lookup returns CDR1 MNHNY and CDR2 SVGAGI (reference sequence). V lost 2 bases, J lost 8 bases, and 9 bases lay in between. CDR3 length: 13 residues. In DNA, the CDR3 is TGTGCCAGCAGTTACACCGGACTAGAAAAACTGTTTTTT. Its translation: CASSYTGLEKLFF.

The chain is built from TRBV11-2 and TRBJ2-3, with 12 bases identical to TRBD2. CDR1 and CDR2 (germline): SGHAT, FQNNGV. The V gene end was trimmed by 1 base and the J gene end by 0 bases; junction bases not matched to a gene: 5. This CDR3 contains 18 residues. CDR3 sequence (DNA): TGTGCCAGCAGCTTAGGACTAGCGGGAGAACCTAGCACAGATACGCAGTATTTT. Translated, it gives CASSLGLAGEPSTDTQYF.

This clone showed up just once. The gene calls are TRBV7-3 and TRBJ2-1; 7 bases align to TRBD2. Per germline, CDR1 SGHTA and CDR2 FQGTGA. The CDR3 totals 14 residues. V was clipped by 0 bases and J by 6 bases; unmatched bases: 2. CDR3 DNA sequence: TGTGCCAGCAGCTTAACGTCGGGGGGCAATGAGCAGTTCTTC. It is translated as CASSLTSGGNEQFF.

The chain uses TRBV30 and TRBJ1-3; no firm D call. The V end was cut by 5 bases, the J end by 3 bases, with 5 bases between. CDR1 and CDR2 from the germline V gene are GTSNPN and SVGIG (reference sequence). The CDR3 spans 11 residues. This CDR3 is CAWVNGNTIYF. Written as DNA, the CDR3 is TGTGCCTGGGTTAATGGAAACACCATATATTTT.

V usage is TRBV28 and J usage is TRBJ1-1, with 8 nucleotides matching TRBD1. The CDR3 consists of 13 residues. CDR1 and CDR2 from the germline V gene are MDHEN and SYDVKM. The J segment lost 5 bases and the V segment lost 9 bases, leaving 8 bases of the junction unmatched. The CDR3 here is CASRKGQETEAFF. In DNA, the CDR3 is TGTGCCAGTAGGAAGGGACAGGAGACTGAAGCTTTCTTT.

This CDR3 is CASSFLAGVSTGELFF. Written as DNA, the CDR3 is TGTGCCAGCAGCTTTCTAGCGGGAGTCTCCACCGGGGAGCTGTTTTTT. The chain couples TRBV7-8 to TRBJ2-2, with 10 bases lining up with TRBD2. The CDR3 length is 16 residues. Germline values: CDR1 SGHVS, CDR2 FQNEAQ. V was clipped by 3 bases and J by 4 bases; unmatched bases: 5.

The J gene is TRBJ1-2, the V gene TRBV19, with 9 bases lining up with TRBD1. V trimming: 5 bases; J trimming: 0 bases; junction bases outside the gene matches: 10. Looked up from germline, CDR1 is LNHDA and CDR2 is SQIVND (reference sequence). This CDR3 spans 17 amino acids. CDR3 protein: CASSSSGTGTSNYGYTF. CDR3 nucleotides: TGTGCCAGTAGTTCTTCCGGGACAGGGACCTCTAACTATGGCTACACCTTC.

The DNA for the CDR3 is TGTGCCAGCAGCGCGGGGACTAGCGGGATCTTTGACACCGGGGAGCTGTTTTTT. It encodes CASSAGTSGIFDTGELFF. The chain employs TRBV9 and TRBJ2-2, with TRBD2 identical over 13 bases. This CDR3 has 18 residues. V shed 3 bases, J shed 3 bases, and the junction held 8 bases outside the gene matches. Germline V lookup: CDR1 SGDLS, CDR2 YYNGEE.

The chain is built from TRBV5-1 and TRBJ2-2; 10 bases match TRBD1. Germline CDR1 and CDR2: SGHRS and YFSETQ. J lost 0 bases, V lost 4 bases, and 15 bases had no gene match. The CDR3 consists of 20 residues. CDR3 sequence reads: CASSRKSTGGAFANTGELFF. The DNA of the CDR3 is TGCGCCAGCAGCCGCAAGTCGACAGGGGGCGCTTTTGCGAACACCGGGGAGCTGTTTTTT.

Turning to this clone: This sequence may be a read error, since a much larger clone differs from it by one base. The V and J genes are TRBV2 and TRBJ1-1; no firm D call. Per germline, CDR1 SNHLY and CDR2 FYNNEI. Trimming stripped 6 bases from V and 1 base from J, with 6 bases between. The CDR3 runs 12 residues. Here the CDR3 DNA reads TGTGCCAGCAGGTTACAGAACACTGAAGCTTTCTTT. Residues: CASRLQNTEAFF.

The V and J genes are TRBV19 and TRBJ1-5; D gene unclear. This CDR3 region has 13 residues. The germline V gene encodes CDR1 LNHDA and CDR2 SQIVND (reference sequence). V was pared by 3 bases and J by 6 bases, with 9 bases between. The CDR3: CASSMAATQPQHF. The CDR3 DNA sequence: TGTGCCAGTAGTATGGCCGCAACTCAGCCCCAGCATTTT. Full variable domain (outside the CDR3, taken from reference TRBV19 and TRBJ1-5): DGGITQSPKYLFRKEGQNVTLSCEQNLNHDAMYWYRQDPGQGLRLIYYSQIVNDFQKGDIAEGYSVSREKKESFPLTVTSAQKNPTAFYLCASSMAATQPQHFGDGTRLSIL.

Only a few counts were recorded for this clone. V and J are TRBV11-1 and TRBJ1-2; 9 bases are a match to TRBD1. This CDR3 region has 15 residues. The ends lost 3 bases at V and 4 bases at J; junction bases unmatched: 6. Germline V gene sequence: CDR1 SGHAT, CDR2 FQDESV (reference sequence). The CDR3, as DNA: TGTGCCAGCAGCTTTGGACAGGGGCTTTTCTATGGCTACACCTTC. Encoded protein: CASSFGQGLFYGYTF.

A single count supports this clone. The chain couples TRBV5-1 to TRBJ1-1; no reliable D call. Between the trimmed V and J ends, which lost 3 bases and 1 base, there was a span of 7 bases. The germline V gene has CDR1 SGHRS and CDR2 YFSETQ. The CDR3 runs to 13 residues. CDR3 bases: TGCGCCAGCAGCTACTTAAGGAACACTGAAGCTTTCTTT. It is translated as CASSYLRNTEAFF. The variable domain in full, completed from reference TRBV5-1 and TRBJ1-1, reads KAGVTQTPRYLIKTRGQQVTLSCSPISGHRSVSWYQQTPGQGLQFLFEYFSETQRNKGNFPGRFSGRQFSNSRSEMNVSTLELGDSALYLCASSYLRNTEAFFGQGTRLTVV.

The CDR3 loop reads CATSRGGQGAGIQYF. The CDR3 region has the DNA TGTGCCACCAGCAGAGGAGGTCAGGGGGCTGGCATTCAGTACTTC. The chain uses TRBV15 and TRBJ2-4; 8 nucleotides align to TRBD1. The CDR3 has 15 amino acids. The V segment lost 1 base and the J segment 9 bases; nucleotides outside the gene matches: 8. Germline CDR1 and CDR2: LNHNV and YYDKDF (reference sequence). The variable domain in full, completed from reference TRBV15 and TRBJ2-4, reads DAMVIQNPRYQVTQFGKPVTLSCSQTLNHNVMYWYQQKSSQAPKLLFHYYDKDFNNEADTPDNFQSRRPNTSFCFLDIRSPGLGDTAMYLCATSRGGQGAGIQYFGAGTRLSVL.

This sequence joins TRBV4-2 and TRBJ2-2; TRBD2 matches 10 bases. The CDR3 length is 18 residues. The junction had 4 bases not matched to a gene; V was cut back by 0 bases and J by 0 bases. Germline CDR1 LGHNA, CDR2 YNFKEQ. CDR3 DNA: TGTGCCAGCAGCCAAGATACTAGCGGGGATTCGAACACCGGGGAGCTGTTTTTT. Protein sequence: CASSQDTSGDSNTGELFF.

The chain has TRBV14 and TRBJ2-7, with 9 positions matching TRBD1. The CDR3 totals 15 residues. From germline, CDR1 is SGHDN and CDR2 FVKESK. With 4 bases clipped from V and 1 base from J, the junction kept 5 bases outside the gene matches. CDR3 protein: CASSLPGQGSYEQYF. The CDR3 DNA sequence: TGTGCCAGCAGCCTTCCGGGACAGGGATCCTACGAGCAGTACTTC.

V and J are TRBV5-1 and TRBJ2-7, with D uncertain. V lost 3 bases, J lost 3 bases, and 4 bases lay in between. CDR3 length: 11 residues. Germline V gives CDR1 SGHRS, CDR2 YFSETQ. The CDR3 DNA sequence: TGCGCCAGCAGCTCCCACTACGAGCAGTACTTC. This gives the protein CASSSHYEQYF.